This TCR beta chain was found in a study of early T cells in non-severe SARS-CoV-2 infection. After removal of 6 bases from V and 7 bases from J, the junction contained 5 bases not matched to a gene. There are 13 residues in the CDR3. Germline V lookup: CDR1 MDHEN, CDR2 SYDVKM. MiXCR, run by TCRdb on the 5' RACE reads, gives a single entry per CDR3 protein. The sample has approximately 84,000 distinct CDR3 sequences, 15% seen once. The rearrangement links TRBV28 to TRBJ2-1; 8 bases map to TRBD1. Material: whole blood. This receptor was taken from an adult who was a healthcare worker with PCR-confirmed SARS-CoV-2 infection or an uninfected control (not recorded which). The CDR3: CASSRTGRNEQFF. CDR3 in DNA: TGTGCCAGCAGCAGGACAGGGAGGAATGAGCAGTTCTTC. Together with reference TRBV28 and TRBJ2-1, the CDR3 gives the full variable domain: DVKVTQSSRYLVKRTGEKVFLECVQDMDHENMFWYRQDPGLGLRLIYFSYDVKMKEKGDIPEGYSVSREKKERFSLILESASTNQTSMYLCASSRTGRNEQFFGPGTRLTVL.